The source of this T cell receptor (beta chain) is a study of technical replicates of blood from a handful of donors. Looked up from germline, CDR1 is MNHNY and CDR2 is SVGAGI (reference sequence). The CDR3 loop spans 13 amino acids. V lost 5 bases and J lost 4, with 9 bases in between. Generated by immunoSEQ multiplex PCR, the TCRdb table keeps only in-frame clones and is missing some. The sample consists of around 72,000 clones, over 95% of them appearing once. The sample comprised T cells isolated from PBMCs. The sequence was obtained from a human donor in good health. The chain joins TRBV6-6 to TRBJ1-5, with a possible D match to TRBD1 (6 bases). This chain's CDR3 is CASSPRGNQPQHF. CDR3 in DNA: TGTGCCAGCAGTCCAAGGGGGAATCAGCCCCAGCATTTT.